This is a list of T cell receptor beta chains from one sample in a study of blood T cell repertoires in COVID-19. Sequenced by immunoSEQ multiplex PCR; TCRdb stores in-frame clones only, minus some. Among around 300,000 clones listed, around 92% were seen once. Sample: PBMCs or T cells enriched from blood (not recorded which). The receptors were sampled from a woman aged 60-70 years who had recovered from COVID-19. The CDR3 runs from the conserved cysteine through the conserved F or W. A D gene is named only where the DNA matches it firmly. Expanded clones get a size class; other rows say once, few or many, or leave the size out.

D gene	J gene	V gene	clone size	CDR3 protein	CDR3 DNA
-	TRBJ1-1	TRBV19	-	CASSIGLQNTEAFF	TGTGCCAGTAGTATAGGACTGCAAAACACTGAAGCTTTCTTT
TRBD2	TRBJ2-7	TRBV28	once	CASSSQSAGADEQYF	TGTGCCAGCAGTTCCCAGAGCGCGGGAGCCGACGAGCAGTACTTC
TRBD1	TRBJ1-5	TRBV5-1	-	CASSPGTGSDQPQHF	TGCGCCAGCAGCCCAGGGACAGGCTCGGATCAGCCCCAGCATTTT
TRBD1	TRBJ2-1	TRBV5-1	-	CASSYRQGSNNEQFF	TGCGCCAGCAGCTACCGACAGGGGAGCAACAATGAGCAGTTCTTC
-	TRBJ2-3	TRBV28	-	CASSLPPSNSPNF	TGTGCCAGCAGTTTACCCCCTTCAAACTCCCCGAATTTT
TRBD1	TRBJ1-1	TRBV2	-	CASTRTGTSEAFF	TGTGCCAGCACCAGGACAGGGACCTCTGAAGCTTTCTTT
-	TRBJ2-1	TRBV5-1	-	CASSLLVGVNEQFF	TGCGCCAGCAGCTTGCTAGTTGGCGTCAATGAGCAGTTCTTC
TRBD2	TRBJ2-7	TRBV5-1	-	CASSSGTSGYHYEQYF	TGCGCCAGCAGCTCCGGGACTAGCGGATACCACTACGAGCAGTACTTC
-	TRBJ1-6	TRBV7-9	once	CASSLVASGNSPLHF	TGTGCCAGCAGCTTAGTGGCGTCGGGAAATTCACCCCTCCACTTT
TRBD1	TRBJ2-2	TRBV27	-	CASSFTGGNTGELFF	TGTGCCAGCAGTTTCACAGGGGGGAACACCGGGGAGCTGTTTTTT
-	TRBJ1-6	TRBV28	-	CASSTSGVSSYNSPLHF	TGTGCCAGCAGTACCTCAGGGGTTAGCTCCTATAATTCACCCCTCCACTTT
TRBD2	TRBJ2-7	TRBV3-1/TRBV3-2	-	CASSQRTSGSVEQYF	TGTGCCAGCAGCCAACGGACTAGCGGGAGTGTCGAGCAGTACTTC
-	TRBJ1-2	TRBV3-1/TRBV3-2	-	CASSHRNREGSRYTF	TGTGCCAGCAGCCACAGAAACAGGGAAGGGAGTCGCTACACCTTC
TRBD1	TRBJ1-4	TRBV4-1	-	CASSLTGTGLGEKLFF	TGCGCCAGCAGCTTAACCGGGACAGGCTTGGGTGAAAAACTGTTTTTT
TRBD2	TRBJ2-2	TRBV6-5	-	CASSSLGGGEGELFF	TGTGCCAGCAGTTCCCTCGGCGGGGGTGAGGGGGAGCTGTTTTTT
TRBD1	TRBJ1-3	TRBV5-1	-	CASSLGWQGANTIYF	TGCGCCAGCAGCTTGGGTTGGCAGGGGGCGAACACCATATATTTT
-	TRBJ1-6	TRBV30	-	CAWSADRPSYNSPLHF	TGTGCCTGGAGTGCCGACAGGCCGTCCTATAATTCACCCCTCCACTTT
TRBD2	TRBJ2-7	TRBV24-1	-	CATSVGLAVSYEQYF	TGTGCCACCAGTGTAGGACTAGCGGTATCCTACGAGCAGTACTTC
-	TRBJ2-4	TRBV7-3	-	CASKFRAAADIQYF	TGTGCCAGCAAATTCCGGGCAGCGGCAGACATTCAGTACTTC
-	TRBJ2-5	TRBV3-1/TRBV3-2	-	CASSLWRGEQETQYF	TGTGCCAGCAGTCTATGGCGGGGTGAACAAGAGACCCAGTACTTC
-	TRBJ1-1	TRBV3-1/TRBV3-2	-	CASSQIGGATEAFF	TGTGCCAGCAGCCAAATAGGGGGGGCCACTGAAGCTTTCTTT
TRBD2	TRBJ2-2	TRBV5-1	-	CASSWLAAGELFF	TGCGCCAGCAGCTGGCTAGCGGCCGGGGAGCTGTTTTTT
TRBD2	TRBJ2-2	TRBV5-4	-	CASSTGGGTGELFF	TGTGCCAGCAGCACCGGCGGGGGGACCGGGGAGCTGTTTTTT
TRBD1	TRBJ1-2	TRBV6-5	-	CASRTPRTGIYGYTF	TGTGCCAGCCGAACCCCCCGGACAGGGATCTATGGCTACACCTTC
TRBD1	TRBJ1-4	TRBV5-6	-	CASSLVQGATNEKLFF	TGTGCCAGCAGCTTGGTCCAGGGGGCTACTAATGAAAAACTGTTTTTT
TRBD1	TRBJ2-1	TRBV27	few	CASRGGGQGENEQFF	TGTGCCAGCAGAGGAGGGGGACAGGGGGAAAATGAGCAGTTCTTC
-	TRBJ2-7	TRBV29-1	-	CSVDQGPYEQYF	TGCAGCGTTGACCAGGGGCCCTACGAGCAGTACTTC
-	TRBJ1-2	TRBV11-3	few	CASSLGPGFYGYTF	TGTGCCAGCAGCTTGGGCCCGGGATTTTATGGCTACACCTTC
-	TRBJ2-3	TRBV5-1	-	CASKVVRGDTDTQYF	TGCGCCAGTAAAGTGGTCAGGGGTGACACAGATACGCAGTATTTT